This T cell receptor (beta chain) came from a study of shared clonotypes between healthy human individuals. Sequencing was performed with immunoSEQ multiplex PCR; in TCRdb, only in-frame clones are kept and a portion is missing. The data show 2 million to 3 million clones, 93% seen once. This clone was seen a few times. Germline CDR1 is MGHRA and CDR2 is YSYEKL. The CDR3 covers 13 residues. V was cut by 0 bases and J by 12 bases, with 12 bases left in between. The authors divided CD4+ cells into CD45RA+ naive and CD45RA-negative memory subsets. The clonotype comes from a man between 18 and 29 years old in good health. Some clones in this sample may be carry-over from other donors' samples. What was sequenced was naive CD4+ T cells from PBMCs. The subset: CD45RA+ positively selected. The rearrangement joins TRBV4-1 to TRBJ2-1, with D possibly TRBD1 on 6 matching bases. The CDR3 DNA is TGCGCCAGCAGCCAAGATCAGGGGCTTGGGCAGTTCTTC. This encodes CASSQDQGLGQFF.